The clone carrying this T cell receptor (beta chain) was seen repeatedly, ten times or more. TCRdb re-analysed the 5' RACE reads in MiXCR, keeping a single row per CDR3 protein. The sample has tens of thousands of distinct CDR3 sequences; around 12% are singletons. This sample stems from a study of early T cells in non-severe SARS-CoV-2 infection. V lost 1 base to trimming and J lost 1 base, with 9 bases between them. In germline, CDR1 is SGHRS, CDR2 YFSETQ. This CDR3 has 15 residues. This chain uses TRBV5-1 with TRBJ2-1; D not resolved. The sequenced sample was whole blood. The receptor was isolated from an adult who was a healthcare worker with PCR-confirmed SARS-CoV-2 infection or an uninfected control (not recorded which). The CDR3 DNA reads as TGCGCCAGCAGCTTGATGTTCGGGTCCTACAATGAGCAGTTCTTC. Its protein product is CASSLMFGSYNEQFF.